This TCR beta chain was observed in a study of blood T cell repertoires in COVID-19 (dated by TCRdb to 2018 to 2020). Notes on the research overall: Collaborator samples came from the United States, Italy and Spain and covered acute and convalescent phases of COVID-19. The material from the prospective study consisted of cDNA or gDNA derived from T cells, B-cell-depleted T cells, or PBMCs. Deeply sampled blood TCRbeta repertoires from subjects exposed to, actively infected with, or recovered from COVID-19 were included in the dataset. A freely available public database, intended as a resource for researchers studying the immune response to SARS-CoV-2, is where the repertoires were released. The samples were drawn from the first 160 participants of the ongoing ImmuneRACE study and from 1,254 subjects provided by 6 global collaborators. Sample metadata almost always included a de-identified subject ID, COVID-19 status, age in years and sex. HLA class I and class II types, where available, came from metadata supplied by the sample provider rather than from assay-based typing. Overall study results and their limits: The amount of clinical and demographic metadata varied by source and participant and was provided uncurated.

The immunoSEQ Assay, a bias-controlled multiplex PCR, was used to amplify TCRbeta CDR3 regions from genomic DNA. As for the original processing: The number of nucleated cells in each sample was estimated from the amplification of reference gene primers within the assay. Sequence reads were collapsed and filtered to measure the absolute abundance of every unique TCRbeta CDR3 rearrangement. For each sample, productive Simpson clonality was calculated as the square root of Simpson's diversity index over productive rearrangements. TCRdb carries this immuneACCESS record with in-frame sequences only. Its versions omit some clonotypes, under half of them owing to an unresolved V gene in the studies checked, with the rest unexplained. V, J and clone size derive from that table, while D and trimming were established from the DNA sequence. A total of 200,000 to 250,000 clones appear in this sample, about 86% of them only once. Under 1.5% of the sample belongs to the ten largest clones.

Participants in the prospective study were enrolled through a virtual design, were aged roughly 18 to 100 years, and lived in 24 United States geographic areas. In the prospective study, participants were assigned to cohorts based on the clinical history participants reported in a screening survey and a study questionnaire. Each participant in the prospective study had whole blood, serum and a nasopharyngeal or oropharyngeal swab collected by mobile phlebotomists. Additional blood draws and questionnaires over an approximately 2-month period could optionally be provided by prospective study participants. Before DNA extraction, blood samples from the prospective study were shipped at room temperature or frozen. About this clone itself: It has no known antigen specificity. Base quality data are lacking; no much larger clone is found one base away.

Cut back by 4 bases and 10 bases, the V and J ends lie 17 bases apart. Its CDR3 holds 15 amino acids, cysteine through phenylalanine. Solely the CDR3 DNA is kept, with 45 bases framed from the first base. Via the germline V gene, CDR1 is ENHRY and CDR2 SYGVKD. Specimen: PBMCs or T cells enriched from blood (not recorded which). The rearranged segments are TRBV10-3 and TRBJ1-6; a tentative D match to TRBD1 spans 5 bases. This TCR was recovered from a woman in her thirties or forties with acute COVID-19. At the DNA level, the sequence is TGTGCCATCAGTGGAGAGGGCCGGGGGGGATCACCCCTCCACTTT. Its coded protein is CAISGEGRGGSPLHF.